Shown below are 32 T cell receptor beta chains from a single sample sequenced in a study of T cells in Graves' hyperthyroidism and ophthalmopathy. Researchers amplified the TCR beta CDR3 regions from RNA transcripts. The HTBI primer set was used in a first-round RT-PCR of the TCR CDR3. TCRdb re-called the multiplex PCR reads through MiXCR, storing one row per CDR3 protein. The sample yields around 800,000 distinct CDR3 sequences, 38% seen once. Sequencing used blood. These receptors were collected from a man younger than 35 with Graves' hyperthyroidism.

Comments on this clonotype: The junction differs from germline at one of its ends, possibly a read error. Here the CDR3 DNA reads TGTGCCAGCAGTTTTGGGACTAGCGGGAGAATGGAGCAGTACTTC. Amino acids: CASSFGTSGRMEQYF. The chain carries TRBV29-1 and TRBJ2-7, with TRBD2 matching over 14 bases. The CDR3 extends over 15 amino acids. Germline V gene lookup returns CDR1 SQVTM and CDR2 ANQGSEA.

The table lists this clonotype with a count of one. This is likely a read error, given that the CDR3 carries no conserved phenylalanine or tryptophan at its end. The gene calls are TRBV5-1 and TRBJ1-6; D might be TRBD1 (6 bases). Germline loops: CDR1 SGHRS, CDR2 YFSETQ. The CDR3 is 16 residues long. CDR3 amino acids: CASSLGGSFFYSPLHL. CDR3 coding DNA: TGCGCCAGCAGCCTGGGGGGCAGCTTTTTCTATTCACCACTCCACTTA.

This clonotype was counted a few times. CDR3 coding DNA: TGTGCCAGTAGTCGGCAGGGGGTTACCGGGGAGCTGTTTTTT. It codes for CASSRQGVTGELFF. The rearrangement uses TRBV19 and TRBJ2-2; 7 bases line up with TRBD1. Germline assignment: CDR1 LNHDA and CDR2 SQIVND (reference sequence). There are 14 residues in the CDR3. J lost 5 bases, V lost 5 bases, and 5 bases had no gene match.

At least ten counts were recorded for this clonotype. In nucleotides, the CDR3 is TGTGCCAGCAAGCCAGGCCCGAACACTGAAGCTTTCTTT. Its translation: CASKPGPNTEAFF. V and J are TRBV2 and TRBJ1-1; D gene unclear. Germline CDR1 and CDR2: SNHLY and FYNNEI. Trimming took 7 bases from V and 1 from J, leaving 10 bases between them. This CDR3 spans 13 amino acids. The complete variable domain, with remaining parts taken from reference TRBV2 and TRBJ1-1, reads EPEVTQTPSHQVTQMGQEVILRCVPISNHLYFYWYRQILGQKVEFLVSFYNNEISEKSEIFDDQFSVERPDGSNFTLKIRSTKLEDSAMYFCASKPGPNTEAFFGQGTRLTVV.

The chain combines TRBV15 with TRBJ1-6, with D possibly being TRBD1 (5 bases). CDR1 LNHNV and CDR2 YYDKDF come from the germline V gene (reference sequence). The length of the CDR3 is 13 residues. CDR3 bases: TGTGCTAGAGATCGGGGGTATAATTCACCCCTCCACTTT. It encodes CARDRGYNSPLHF.

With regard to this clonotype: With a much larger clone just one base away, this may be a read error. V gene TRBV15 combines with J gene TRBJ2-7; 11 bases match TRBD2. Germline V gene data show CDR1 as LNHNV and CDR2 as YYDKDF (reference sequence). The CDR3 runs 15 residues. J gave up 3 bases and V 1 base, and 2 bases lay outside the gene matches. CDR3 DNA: TGTGCCACCAGCAGAGGACTAGCGGGGAGCTACGAGCAGTACTTC. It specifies CATSRGLAGSYEQYF.

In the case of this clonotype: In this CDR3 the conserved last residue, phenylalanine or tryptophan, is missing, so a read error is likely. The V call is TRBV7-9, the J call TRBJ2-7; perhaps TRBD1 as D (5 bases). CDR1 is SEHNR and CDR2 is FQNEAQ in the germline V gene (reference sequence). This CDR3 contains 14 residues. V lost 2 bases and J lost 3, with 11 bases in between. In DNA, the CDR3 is TGTGCCAGCAGCTTACAAGGCAGGGACTACGAGCAGTACCTC. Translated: CASSLQGRDYEQYL.

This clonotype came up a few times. CDR3 loop: CASSPRQASRAGANVLTF. The DNA of the CDR3 is TGTGCCAGCAGCCCCCGACAGGCTTCAAGGGCTGGGGCCAACGTCCTGACTTTC. The rearrangement links TRBV7-9 to TRBJ2-6; tentative D call: TRBD1 (6 bases). CDR3 size: 18 residues. V dropped 5 bases and J dropped 2 bases, with 19 bases sitting between them. In germline, CDR1 is SEHNR, CDR2 FQNEAQ (reference sequence).

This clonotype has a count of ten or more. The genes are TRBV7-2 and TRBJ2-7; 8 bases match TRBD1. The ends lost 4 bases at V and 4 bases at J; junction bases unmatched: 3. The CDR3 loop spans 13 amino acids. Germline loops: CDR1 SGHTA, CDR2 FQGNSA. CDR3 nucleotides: TGTGCCAGCAGCTGGACAGGGAAGTACGAGCAGTACTTC. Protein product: CASSWTGKYEQYF.

CDR3 sequence: CSASWARGTYEQYF. Written as DNA, the CDR3 is TGCAGTGCTAGTTGGGCGCGGGGGACCTACGAGCAGTACTTC. This chain connects TRBV20-1 to TRBJ2-7, with 7 nucleotides matching TRBD2. The CDR3 totals 14 residues. Germline trimming cut 3 bases from V and 2 bases from J; bases unmatched to any gene: 7. The germline V gene has CDR1 DFQATT and CDR2 SNEGSKA (reference sequence).

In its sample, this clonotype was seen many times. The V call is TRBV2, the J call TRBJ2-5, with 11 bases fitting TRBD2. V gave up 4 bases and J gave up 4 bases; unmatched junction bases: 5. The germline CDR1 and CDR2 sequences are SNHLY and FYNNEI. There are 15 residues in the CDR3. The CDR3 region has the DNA TGTGCCAGCAGTGCACTAGCGGGGGACGGAGAGACCCAGTACTTC. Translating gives CASSALAGDGETQYF.

CDR3 in amino acids: CASSLGTAYNEQYF. The CDR3 DNA reads TGTGCCAGCAGTTTAGGGACAGCCTACAATGAGCAGTACTTC. The V and J genes are TRBV12-3 or TRBV12-4 and TRBJ2-5, with D perhaps matching TRBD1 (6 bases). V gave up 1 base and J gave up 11 bases, with 17 bases separating them. This CDR3 region has 14 residues.

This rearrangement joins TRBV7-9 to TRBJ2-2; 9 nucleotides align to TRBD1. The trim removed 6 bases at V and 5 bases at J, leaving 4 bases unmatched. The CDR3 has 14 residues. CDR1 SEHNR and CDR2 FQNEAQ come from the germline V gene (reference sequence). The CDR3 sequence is CASRTGGRTGELFF. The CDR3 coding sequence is TGTGCCAGCAGGACAGGGGGGAGGACCGGGGAGCTGTTTTTT.

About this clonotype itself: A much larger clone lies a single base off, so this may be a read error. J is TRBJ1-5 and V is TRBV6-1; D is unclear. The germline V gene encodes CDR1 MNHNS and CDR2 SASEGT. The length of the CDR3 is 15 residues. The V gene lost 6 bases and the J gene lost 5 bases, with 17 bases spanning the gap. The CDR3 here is CASSRTLGFDQPQHF. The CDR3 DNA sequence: TGTGCCAGCAGCAGGACTCTAGGGTTCGATCAGCCCCAGCATTTT.

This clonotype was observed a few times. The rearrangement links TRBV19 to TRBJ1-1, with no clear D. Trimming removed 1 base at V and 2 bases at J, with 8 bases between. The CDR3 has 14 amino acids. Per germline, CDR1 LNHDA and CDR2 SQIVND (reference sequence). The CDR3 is CASSIAGTNTEAFF. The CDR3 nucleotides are TGTGCCAGTAGTATAGCCGGCACCAACACTGAAGCTTTCTTT.

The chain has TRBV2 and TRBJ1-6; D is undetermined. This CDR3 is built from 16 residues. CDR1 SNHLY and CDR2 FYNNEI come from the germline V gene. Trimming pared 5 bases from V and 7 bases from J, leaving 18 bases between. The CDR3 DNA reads TGTGCCAGCAGTTACTCGAGGGTCCTGGAGAATTCACCCCTCCACTTT. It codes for CASSYSRVLENSPLHF. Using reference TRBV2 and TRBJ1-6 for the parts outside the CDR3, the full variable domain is EPEVTQTPSHQVTQMGQEVILRCVPISNHLYFYWYRQILGQKVEFLVSFYNNEISEKSEIFDDQFSVERPDGSNFTLKIRSTKLEDSAMYFCASSYSRVLENSPLHFGNGTRLTVT.

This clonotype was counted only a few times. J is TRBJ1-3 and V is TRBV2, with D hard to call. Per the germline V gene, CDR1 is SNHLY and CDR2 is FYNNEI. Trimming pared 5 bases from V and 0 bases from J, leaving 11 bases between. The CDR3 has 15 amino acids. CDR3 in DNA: TGTGCCAGCAGTCACGGGGTTTACTCTGGAAACACCATATATTTT. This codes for CASSHGVYSGNTIYF.

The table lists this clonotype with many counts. CDR3 in DNA: TGTGCCAGCAGCGTACAGGCTCGGGGTGAAAAACTGTTTTTT. Residues: CASSVQARGEKLFF. This chain uses TRBV7-2 with TRBJ1-4, with a possible D match to TRBD1 (5 bases). This CDR3 has 14 amino acids. V dropped 5 bases and J dropped 7 bases, with 14 bases sitting between them. The germline CDR1 and CDR2 sequences are SGHTA and FQGNSA.

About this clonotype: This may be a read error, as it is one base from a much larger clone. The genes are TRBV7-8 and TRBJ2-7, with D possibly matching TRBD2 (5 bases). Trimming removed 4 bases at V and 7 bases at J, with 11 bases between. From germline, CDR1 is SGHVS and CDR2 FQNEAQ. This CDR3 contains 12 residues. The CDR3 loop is CASSSAVPEQYF. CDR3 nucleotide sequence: TGTGCCAGCAGCTCAGCGGTGCCAGAGCAGTACTTC.

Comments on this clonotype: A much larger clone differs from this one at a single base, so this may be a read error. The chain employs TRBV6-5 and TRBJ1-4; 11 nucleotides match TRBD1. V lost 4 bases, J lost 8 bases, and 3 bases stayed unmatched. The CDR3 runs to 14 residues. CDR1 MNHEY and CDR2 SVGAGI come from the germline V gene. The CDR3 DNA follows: TGTGCCAGCAGTTGGGGACAGGGGGACGAAAAACTGTTTTTT. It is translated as CASSWGQGDEKLFF.

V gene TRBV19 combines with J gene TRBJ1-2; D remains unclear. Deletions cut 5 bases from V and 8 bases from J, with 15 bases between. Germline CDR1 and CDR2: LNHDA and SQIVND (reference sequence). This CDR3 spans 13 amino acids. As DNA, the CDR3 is TGTGCCAGTAGTCCGCTCCAGTGGCGAGGCTACACCTTC. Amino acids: CASSPLQWRGYTF.

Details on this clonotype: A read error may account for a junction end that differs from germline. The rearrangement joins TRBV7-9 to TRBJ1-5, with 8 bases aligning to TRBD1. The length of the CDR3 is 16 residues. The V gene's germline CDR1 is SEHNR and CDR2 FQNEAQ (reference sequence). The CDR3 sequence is CASSQRDRGSNQPQHF. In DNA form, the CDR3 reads TGCGCCAGCAGCCAGCGAGACAGGGGTAGCAATCAGCCCCAGCATTTT.

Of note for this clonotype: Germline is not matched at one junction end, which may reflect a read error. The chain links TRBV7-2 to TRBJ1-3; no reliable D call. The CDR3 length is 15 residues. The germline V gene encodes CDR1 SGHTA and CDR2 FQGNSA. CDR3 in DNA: TGCGCCAGCAGCCCCCCTGCCGGGCTAGGAAACACCATATATTTT. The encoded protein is CASSPPAGLGNTIYF. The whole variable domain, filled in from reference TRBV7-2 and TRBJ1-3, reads GAGVSQSPSNKVTEKGKDVELRCDPISGHTALYWYRQSLGQGLEFLIYFQGNSAPDKSGLPSDRFSAERTGGSVSTLTIQRTQQEDSAVYLCASSPPAGLGNTIYFGEGSWLTVV.

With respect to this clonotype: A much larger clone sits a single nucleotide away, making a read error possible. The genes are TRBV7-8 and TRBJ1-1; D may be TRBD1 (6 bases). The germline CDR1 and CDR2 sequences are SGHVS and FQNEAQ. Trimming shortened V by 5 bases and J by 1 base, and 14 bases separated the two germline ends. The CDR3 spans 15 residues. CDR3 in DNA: TGTGCCAGCAGCCAAGAACAGGGCCGGAACACTGAAGCTTTCTTT. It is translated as CASSQEQGRNTEAFF.

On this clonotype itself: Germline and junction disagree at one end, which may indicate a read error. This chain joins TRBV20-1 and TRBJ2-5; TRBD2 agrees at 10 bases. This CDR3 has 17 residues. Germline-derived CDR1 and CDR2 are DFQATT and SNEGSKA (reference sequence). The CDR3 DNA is TGCAGTGTTAGAGGAATGGTCTCTAGCGGGAGCGGAGAGACCCAGTACTTC. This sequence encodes CSVRGMVSSGSGETQYF.

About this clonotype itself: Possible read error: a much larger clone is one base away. The CDR3 loop reads CAGRRTVEPTDEQYF. The CDR3 DNA reads as TGTGCCGGCAGGAGGACAGTCGAGCCCACCGACGAGCAGTACTTC. This sequence joins TRBV7-2 and TRBJ2-7; D perhaps matches TRBD1 (6 bases). The germline V gene has CDR1 SGHTA and CDR2 FQGNSA. The CDR3 sequence is 15 residues long.

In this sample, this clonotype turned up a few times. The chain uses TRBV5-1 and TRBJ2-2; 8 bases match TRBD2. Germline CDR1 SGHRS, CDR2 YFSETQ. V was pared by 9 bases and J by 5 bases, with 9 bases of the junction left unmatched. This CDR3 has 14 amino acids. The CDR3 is CATAAGVGTGELFF. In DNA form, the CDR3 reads TGCGCCACTGCAGCGGGGGTCGGAACCGGGGAGCTGTTTTTT.

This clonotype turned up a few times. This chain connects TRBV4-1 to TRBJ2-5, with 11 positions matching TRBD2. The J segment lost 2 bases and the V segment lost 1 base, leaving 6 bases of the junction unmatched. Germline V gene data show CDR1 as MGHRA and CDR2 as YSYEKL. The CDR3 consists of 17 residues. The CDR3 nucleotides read TGCGCCAGCAGCCAAGGACTAGCGGGAAATGGGCAAGAGACCCAGTACTTC. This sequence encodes CASSQGLAGNGQETQYF.

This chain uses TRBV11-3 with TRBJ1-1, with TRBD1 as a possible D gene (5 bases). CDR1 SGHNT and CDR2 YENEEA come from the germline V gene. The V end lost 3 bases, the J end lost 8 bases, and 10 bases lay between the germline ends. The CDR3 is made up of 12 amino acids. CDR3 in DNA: TGTGCCAGCAGCTTGAGAGGGGTGGAAGCTTTCTTT. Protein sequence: CASSLRGVEAFF.

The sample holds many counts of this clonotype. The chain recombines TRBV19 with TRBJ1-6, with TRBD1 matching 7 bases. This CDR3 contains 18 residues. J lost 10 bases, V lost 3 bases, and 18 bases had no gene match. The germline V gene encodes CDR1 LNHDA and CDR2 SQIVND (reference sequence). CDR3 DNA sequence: TGTGCCAGTAGTATCACGGGCATACCGGGGGACAGATGGTCACCCCTCCACTTT. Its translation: CASSITGIPGDRWSPLHF. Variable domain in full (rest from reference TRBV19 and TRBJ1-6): DGGITQSPKYLFRKEGQNVTLSCEQNLNHDAMYWYRQDPGQGLRLIYYSQIVNDFQKGDIAEGYSVSREKKESFPLTVTSAQKNPTAFYLCASSITGIPGDRWSPLHFGNGTRLTVT.

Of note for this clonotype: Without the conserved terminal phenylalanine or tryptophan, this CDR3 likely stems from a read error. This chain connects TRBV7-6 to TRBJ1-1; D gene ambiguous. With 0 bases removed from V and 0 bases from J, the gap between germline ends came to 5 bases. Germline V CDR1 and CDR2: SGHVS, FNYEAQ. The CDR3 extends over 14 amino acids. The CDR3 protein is CASSLASMNTEAFL. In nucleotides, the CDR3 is TGTGCCAGCAGCTTAGCCAGTATGAACACTGAAGCTTTCCTT.

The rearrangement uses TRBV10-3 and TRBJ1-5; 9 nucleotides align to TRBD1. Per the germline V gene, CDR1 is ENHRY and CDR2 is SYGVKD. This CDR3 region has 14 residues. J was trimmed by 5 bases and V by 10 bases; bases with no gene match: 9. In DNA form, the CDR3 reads TGTGCCACCGGGACAGGGACGGAGGATCAGCCCCAGCATTTT. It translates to CATGTGTEDQPQHF.